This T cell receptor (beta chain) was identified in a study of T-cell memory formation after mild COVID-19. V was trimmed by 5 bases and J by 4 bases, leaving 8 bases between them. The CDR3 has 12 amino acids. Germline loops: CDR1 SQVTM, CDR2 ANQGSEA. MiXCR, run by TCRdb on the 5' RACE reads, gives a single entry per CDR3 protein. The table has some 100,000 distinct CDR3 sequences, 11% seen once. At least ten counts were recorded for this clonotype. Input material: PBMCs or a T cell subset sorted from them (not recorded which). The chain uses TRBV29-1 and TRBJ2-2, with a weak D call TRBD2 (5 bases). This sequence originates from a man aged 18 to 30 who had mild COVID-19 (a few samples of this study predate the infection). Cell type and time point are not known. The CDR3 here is CSVPGGTGELFF. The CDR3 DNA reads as TGCAGCGTTCCAGGAGGCACCGGGGAGCTGTTTTTT.